The T cell receptor (beta chain) described here comes from a study of T cell responses to AZD1222 COVID-19 vaccine (dated by TCRdb to about 2021). Concerning the study at large: AZD1222 recipients with second doses at about 4 weeks or about 12 weeks were pooled, because spike-specific TCR depth and breadth did not differ between schedules. TCR sequencing covered 233 trial participants: 200 to 220 given two doses of AZD1222 and 26 given two doses of MenACWY control vaccine. Trial participants were enrolled by age into subgroups of 18-55, 56-69 and 70-plus years, and about 150, 27 and 61 TCR-sequenced participants, respectively, were included in these subgroups.

The CDR3 regions of human TCRbeta chains were analyzed by immunosequencing. Turning to the authors' computational methods: TCRs in the repertoires were matched against a reference library of SARS-CoV-2-specific TCRs that had been generated with the MIRA antigen-specificity platform. Breadth meant the fraction of unique TCRs that were SARS-CoV-2-associated, whereas depth meant the fraction of total T cells that were SARS-CoV-2-associated. Using the MIRA data, every spike-specific TCR was mapped to the spike region that the TCR reacted to and assigned to either a CD4 or a CD8 class. Log10-transformed breadth and depth values were compared by one-way ANOVA with Sidak's multiple comparisons tests. TCRdb provides this immuneACCESS table in a form limited to in-frame rearrangements. Some clones are lacking; in checked studies, under half of them reflect an unresolved V gene, and why the rest are absent is not known. V and J calls and clone size are those listed in that table; D and trimming were worked out from the DNA. The sample includes around 140,000 clones, with more than 85% observed a single time. Approximately 5.4% of the sample belongs to the ten largest clones.

On the study overall, not on this receptor specifically: A significant rise in spike-specific TCR breadth and depth was observed after two AZD1222 doses relative to day 0 and relative to MenACWY recipients. No day 14 peak-response samples were available, so repertoires were characterized only after the peak T cell response. The 56-69-year group was small, and its depth increase did not reach significance, likely because of low power. Only five or six AZD1222 recipients were SARS-CoV-2 seropositive at baseline, limiting conclusions about previously exposed vaccinees. Most participants were white British and females outnumbered males, and the authors suggested that clonal diversity may have been underestimated. The whole spike protein was spanned by vaccine-associated CD4 TCRs, and dominant responses were seen in regions 160-218 and 743-854. Nearly half of unique spike-specific TCRs reportedly recognized epitopes outside regions mutated in the B.1.351 and B.1.1.7 variants.

CDR1 and CDR2 (KGHSH, LQKENI) derive from the germline V gene. The CDR3 starts with the cysteine, ends with the phenylalanine, and has 14 residues. Of the read, only the CDR3 DNA is kept; its 42 bases are in frame from base 1. After removal of 3 bases from V and 2 bases from J, the junction retains 1 base not matched to a gene. The intended sense of this specimen's time point label: baseline before first vaccination. Samples from vaccinated people were obtained from the UK trials COV001 and COV002, which included a single-blind randomized controlled phase 2/3 trial of AZD1222 (ChAdOx1 nCoV-19) in healthy adults. For TCRbeta chain sequencing, PBMC samples from trial participants were taken at day 0 and at day 28 after the second dose. As regards this clone: It lacks a known antigen. The input lacks base qualities; no much larger clone sits a single base away.

This specimen was peripheral blood, taken on day 0 of AZD1222 vaccination. This TCR was recovered from an adult in good health. The V gene is TRBV18 and the J gene is TRBJ2-1; TRBD2 agrees with 7 junctional bases. The DNA reads TGTGCCAGCTCACCGGGGACTACCTACAATGAGCAGTTCTTC. Its amino acids are CASSPGTTYNEQFF.